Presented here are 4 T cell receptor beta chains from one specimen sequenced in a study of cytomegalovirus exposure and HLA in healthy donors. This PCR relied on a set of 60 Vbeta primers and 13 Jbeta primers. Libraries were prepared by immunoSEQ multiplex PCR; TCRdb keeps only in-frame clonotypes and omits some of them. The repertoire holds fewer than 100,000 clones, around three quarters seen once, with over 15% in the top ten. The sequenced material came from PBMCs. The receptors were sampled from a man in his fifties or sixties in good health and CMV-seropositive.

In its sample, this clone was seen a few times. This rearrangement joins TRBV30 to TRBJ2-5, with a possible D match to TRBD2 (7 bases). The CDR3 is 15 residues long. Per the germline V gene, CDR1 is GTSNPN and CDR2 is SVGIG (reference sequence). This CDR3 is CAHSKWGGPKETQYF. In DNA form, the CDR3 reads TGTGCTCACTCAAAATGGGGGGGGCCTAAAGAGACCCAGTACTTC.

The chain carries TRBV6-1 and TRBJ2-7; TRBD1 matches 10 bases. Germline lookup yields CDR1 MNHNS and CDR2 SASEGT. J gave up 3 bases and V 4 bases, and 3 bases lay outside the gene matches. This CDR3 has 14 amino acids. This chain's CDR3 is CASSAGQGVYEQYF. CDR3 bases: TGTGCCAGCAGTGCCGGACAGGGGGTCTACGAGCAGTACTTC.

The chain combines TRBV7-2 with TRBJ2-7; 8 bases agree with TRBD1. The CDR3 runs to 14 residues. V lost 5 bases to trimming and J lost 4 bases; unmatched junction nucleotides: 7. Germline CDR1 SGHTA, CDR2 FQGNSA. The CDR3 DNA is TGTGCCAGCAGCACTGGACAGGGTCGGTACGAGCAGTACTTC. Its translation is CASSTGQGRYEQYF.

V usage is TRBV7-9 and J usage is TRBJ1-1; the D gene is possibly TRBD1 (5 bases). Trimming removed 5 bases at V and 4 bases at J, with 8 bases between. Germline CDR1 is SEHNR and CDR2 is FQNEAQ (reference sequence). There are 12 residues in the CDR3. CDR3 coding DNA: TGTGCCAGCAGCCAGGGTAGCACTGAAGCTTTCTTT. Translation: CASSQGSTEAFF.